The 16 T cell receptor beta chains reported below all come from one sample, sequenced in a study of cytomegalovirus exposure and HLA in healthy donors. Primers for the PCR totalled 60 Vbeta and 13 Jbeta. TCRdb's table, derived via immunoSEQ multiplex PCR, lists solely in-frame clones and lacks some. The sample has about 200,000 clones, around 87% seen once. Sequenced: PBMCs. The receptors stem from a boy between 2 and 10 years old in good health and CMV-seronegative.

The chain is built from TRBV18 and TRBJ2-5; 9 bases agree with TRBD1. The last part of the DNA fits TRBJ2-7 better; the J call may be wrong. CDR3 length: 13 amino acids. Germline V lookup: CDR1 KGHSH, CDR2 LQKENI. CDR3 DNA: TGTGCCAGCGCGCCGGGACAGGGATACGAGCAGTACTTC. This codes for CASAPGQGYEQYF.

The chain has TRBV2 and TRBJ2-1; 16 bases match TRBD2. This CDR3 contains 15 residues. CDR1 is SNHLY and CDR2 is FYNNEI in the germline V gene. Trimming at V came to 6 bases and at J to 7 bases, leaving 3 bases not matched to a gene. CDR3 nucleotide sequence: TGTGCCAGCAGGGGACTAGCGGGAGGGAATAATGAGCAGTTCTTC. It translates to CASRGLAGGNNEQFF.

This sequence joins TRBV30 and TRBJ2-1; TRBD1 agrees at 8 bases. CDR3 length equals 14 residues. Germline assignment: CDR1 GTSNPN and CDR2 SVGIG (reference sequence). The CDR3 region has the DNA TGTGCGTCCGCCAGGGGGCACTCCTACAATGAGCAGTTCTTC. It yields the protein CASARGHSYNEQFF.

The chain is built from TRBV14 and TRBJ2-5; D not certain. Matching the DNA end better, TRBJ2-7 makes the J call doubtful. CDR1 is SGHDN, CDR2 FVKESK, per germline. The CDR3 totals 13 residues. The CDR3 nucleotides read TGTGCCAGCAGCCAAAAGCTCTCCTACGAGCAGTACTTC. It specifies CASSQKLSYEQYF.

This chain joins TRBV9 and TRBJ1-2; 7 nucleotides line up with TRBD1. With V trimmed by 7 bases and J by 6 bases, 9 bases remained unmatched. The germline V gene encodes CDR1 SGDLS and CDR2 YYNGEE. This CDR3 comprises 13 residues. The CDR3 sequence is CASGLTGTHGYTF. The CDR3 DNA follows: TGTGCCAGCGGCCTGACAGGGACTCATGGCTACACCTTC.

The gene calls are TRBV14 and TRBJ2-5; weak D call: TRBD2 (6 bases). CDR3 length: 16 residues. Germline lookup yields CDR1 SGHDN and CDR2 FVKESK. V lost 4 bases to trimming and J lost 4 bases, with 19 bases between them. The CDR3 here is CASSLQSRDLAETQYF. CDR3 in DNA: TGTGCCAGCAGCCTCCAAAGCCGGGACTTAGCAGAGACCCAGTACTTC.

The chain has TRBV6-1 and TRBJ1-1; TRBD1 might be the D (6 bases). This CDR3 has 13 amino acids. The V and J ends lost 6 bases and 5 bases respectively, with 13 bases between them. Germline assignment: CDR1 MNHNS and CDR2 SASEGT. CDR3 DNA sequence: TGTGCCAGCAGCGAAACGCAGGGGACTGAAGCTTTCTTT. Encoded protein: CASSETQGTEAFF.

The chain couples TRBV7-9 to TRBJ2-5; D is possibly TRBD1 (6 bases). Judging by the DNA end, TRBJ2-7 fits better; the J call may be wrong. The CDR3 is 15 residues long. CDR1 and CDR2 (germline): SEHNR, FQNEAQ (reference sequence). CDR3 in DNA: TGTGCCAGCAGCGCCCGGACAGATTCCTCCTACGAGCAGTACTTC. Protein sequence: CASSARTDSSYEQYF.

With respect to this clone: One junction end disagrees with the germline gene, perhaps due to a read error. This same CDR3 is encoded by further DNA sequences in the sample. The chain is built from TRBV9 and TRBJ1-6; TRBD1 matches 7 bases. The CDR3 has 15 residues. Germline CDR1 SGDLS, CDR2 YYNGEE. The CDR3 here is CASSGGTANNSPLHF. CDR3 coding DNA: TGTGCCAGCAGCGGCGGGACAGCCAATAATTCCCCCCTCCACTTT. The complete variable domain, with remaining parts taken from reference TRBV9 and TRBJ1-6, reads DSGVTQTPKHLITATGQRVTLRCSPRSGDLSVYWYQQSLDQGLQFLIQYYNGEERAKGNILERFSAQQFPDLHSELNLSSLELGDSALYFCASSGGTANNSPLHFGNGTRLTVT.

Worth noting for this clone: Its ends do not fully match the called genes, so a read error is possible. The rearrangement joins TRBV30 to TRBJ2-3; TRBD1 matches 7 bases. This CDR3 has 12 amino acids. From germline, CDR1 is GTSNPN and CDR2 SVGIG (reference sequence). The CDR3, as DNA: TGTGCCTGGACGACCGGGACAGAGACGCAGTATTTT. Protein product: CAWTTGTETQYF.

This CDR3 is CASSPRSGNEKLFF. The CDR3 nucleotides read TGTGCCAGCAGTCCTAGAAGCGGTAATGAAAAACTGTTTTTT. The V call is TRBV27, the J call TRBJ1-4; the D is unclear. The germline V gene has CDR1 MNHEY and CDR2 SMNVEV (reference sequence). The V and J ends lost 5 bases and 4 bases respectively, with 11 bases between them. This CDR3 has 14 residues. The full variable domain, its missing parts supplied by reference TRBV27 and TRBJ1-4, is EAQVTQNPRYLITVTGKKLTVTCSQNMNHEYMSWYRQDPGLGLRQIYYSMNVEVTDKGDVPEGYKVSRKEKRNFPLILESPSPNQTSLYFCASSPRSGNEKLFFGSGTQLSVL.

The chain couples TRBV5-1 to TRBJ2-5, with a weak D call TRBD1 (6 bases). CDR1 and CDR2 from the germline V gene are SGHRS and YFSETQ. This CDR3 spans 18 amino acids. Trimming took 3 bases from V and 7 from J, leaving 28 bases between them. As DNA, the CDR3 is TGCGCCAGCAGCTCTTCAGGGGAGACCAAAGGGCCTCGGTGGACCCAGTACTTC. As protein: CASSSSGETKGPRWTQYF.

V is TRBV4-1 and J is TRBJ2-7, with TRBD1 identical over 7 bases. Germline CDR1 MGHRA, CDR2 YSYEKL. This CDR3 comprises 15 residues. J lost 1 base, V lost 1 base, and 4 bases had no gene match. The CDR3 reads CASSQVNRGSYEQYF. As DNA, the CDR3 is TGCGCCAGCAGCCAAGTCAACAGGGGTTCCTACGAGCAGTACTTC.

The chain recombines TRBV5-1 with TRBJ1-5; D is possibly TRBD1 (5 bases). V dropped 10 bases and J dropped 4 bases, with 15 bases sitting between them. Germline V CDR1 and CDR2: SGHRS, YFSETQ. The CDR3 is 13 amino acids. The CDR3 DNA is TGCGCCCAAATCGCAGGGTCGAATCAGCCCCAGCATTTT. It is translated as CAQIAGSNQPQHF.

This chain joins TRBV5-4 and TRBJ2-3, with D possibly matching TRBD1 (6 bases). The CDR3 is 14 residues long. Trimming cost V 0 bases and J 4 bases, with 9 bases left between them. CDR1 is SGHNT, CDR2 YYREEE, per germline (reference sequence). CDR3 DNA sequence: TGTGCCAGCAGCTTGGCTACAGGGCCAGATACGCAGTATTTT. Its protein product is CASSLATGPDTQYF. Using reference TRBV5-4 and TRBJ2-3 for the parts outside the CDR3, the full variable domain is ETGVTQSPTHLIKTRGQQVTLRCSSQSGHNTVSWYQQALGQGPQFIFQYYREEENGRGNFPPRFSGLQFPNYSSELNVNALELDDSALYLCASSLATGPDTQYFGPGTRLTVL.

This rearrangement joins TRBV6-6 to TRBJ1-1, with D perhaps matching TRBD1 (5 bases). The germline V and J ends were trimmed by 7 bases and 5 bases, with 14 bases remaining between them. Germline-derived CDR1 and CDR2 are MNHNY and SVGAGI (reference sequence). The CDR3 contains 13 residues. This chain's CDR3 is CASIRQGGTEAFF. Written as DNA, the CDR3 is TGTGCCAGCATAAGGCAGGGAGGGACTGAAGCTTTCTTT.